The 11 T cell receptor beta chains reported below all come from one sample, sequenced in a study of T cell changes during pregnancy in multiple sclerosis. Data came from immunoSEQ multiplex PCR; TCRdb stores just in-frame clones and leaves some out. The profile shows over 40,000 clones, 80% to 95% of them singletons. The sequenced sample was peripheral blood, obtained in the third trimester of pregnancy. The receptors come from a female donor with multiple sclerosis, enrolled in a pregnancy study.

The rearrangement joins TRBV5-6 to TRBJ2-1; 12 bases map to TRBD2. V shed 7 bases and J 10 bases; nucleotides not matched to a gene: 6. The CDR3 has 13 amino acids. The germline V gene has CDR1 SGHDT and CDR2 YYEEEE. This chain's CDR3 is CASAGLAGLEQFF. The CDR3 DNA sequence: TGTGCCAGCGCGGGACTAGCGGGCCTAGAGCAGTTCTTC.

This chain links TRBV19 with TRBJ1-2, with D unclear. Germline V CDR1 and CDR2: LNHDA, SQIVND (reference sequence). This CDR3 is built from 11 residues. Between the trimmed V and J ends, which lost 8 bases and 1 base, there was a span of 5 bases. The CDR3 spells CASSHNYGYTF. The CDR3 region has the DNA TGTGCCAGTTCACATAACTATGGCTACACCTTC.

The J gene is TRBJ1-1, the V gene TRBV28, with D perhaps TRBD1 (5 bases). This CDR3 is 14 amino acids long. The V and J ends lost 4 bases and 2 bases respectively, with 11 bases between them. CDR1 is MDHEN, CDR2 SYDVKM, per germline. CDR3 DNA sequence: TGTGCCAGCAGTTGGGGTGGGACTAACACTGAAGCTTTCTTT. It is translated as CASSWGGTNTEAFF.

The chain carries TRBV2 and TRBJ2-5; weak D call: TRBD1 (5 bases). The length of the CDR3 is 14 residues. V shed 3 bases and J shed 6 bases, with 14 bases lying between them. Germline CDR1 and CDR2: SNHLY and FYNNEI. CDR3 region: CASSDGQGKKTQYF. The CDR3 DNA sequence: TGTGCCAGCAGTGACGGGCAGGGTAAAAAGACCCAGTACTTC.

J is TRBJ2-1 and V is TRBV27; no firm D call. Trimming removed 4 bases from V and 7 bases from J, with 14 bases in between. Germline V gene sequence: CDR1 MNHEY, CDR2 SMNVEV (reference sequence). The CDR3 is made up of 14 amino acids. The CDR3 region is CASSSGSNRNEQFF. The DNA of the CDR3 is TGTGCCAGCAGTTCCGGGTCTAATAGAAATGAGCAGTTCTTC.

V usage is TRBV9 and J usage is TRBJ2-3, with 8 bases lining up with TRBD1. This CDR3 has 12 amino acids. The V segment lost 6 bases and the J segment 4 bases; nucleotides outside the gene matches: 1. The V gene's germline CDR1 is SGDLS and CDR2 YYNGEE. The CDR3 nucleotides are TGTGCCAGCAAACAGGGGGCAGATACGCAGTATTTT. It specifies CASKQGADTQYF. Based on the CDR3 plus reference TRBV9 and TRBJ2-3, the full variable domain is DSGVTQTPKHLITATGQRVTLRCSPRSGDLSVYWYQQSLDQGLQFLIQYYNGEERAKGNILERFSAQQFPDLHSELNLSSLELGDSALYFCASKQGADTQYFGPGTRLTVL.

The chain links TRBV13 to TRBJ2-1; 12 bases agree with TRBD2. Germline V gene sequence: CDR1 PRHDT, CDR2 FYEKMQ (reference sequence). The V segment lost 8 bases and the J segment 12 bases; nucleotides outside the gene matches: 14. The CDR3 loop spans 15 amino acids. The CDR3 is CASRQLPGLAGGQFF. The CDR3 DNA sequence: TGTGCCAGCCGCCAGCTCCCGGGACTAGCGGGTGGGCAGTTCTTC.

The chain has TRBV15 and TRBJ1-2; TRBD1 matches at 9 bases. CDR1 and CDR2 from the germline V gene are LNHNV and YYDKDF (reference sequence). J was trimmed by 2 bases and V by 7 bases; bases with no gene match: 8. CDR3 size: 15 residues. The CDR3 reads CATTQTDRGNYGYTF. The CDR3 bases are TGTGCCACCACCCAGACGGACAGGGGAAACTATGGCTACACCTTC.

This chain joins TRBV10-2 and TRBJ2-3; 7 positions match TRBD2. The germline gives CDR1 WSHSY, CDR2 SAAADI. CDR3 length: 14 amino acids. The V and J ends lost 3 bases and 4 bases, in that order; junction bases with no gene match: 4. CDR3 DNA sequence: TGCGCCAGCAGTGACGGGCGGGAGTCAGATACGCAGTATTTT. Amino acid sequence: CASSDGRESDTQYF.

This clone was counted a single time. The chain has TRBV4-1 and TRBJ2-7; 10 bases align to TRBD2. The CDR3 runs 16 residues. Germline assignment: CDR1 MGHRA and CDR2 YSYEKL. J was trimmed by 6 bases and V by 3 bases; bases with no gene match: 11. The CDR3 bases are TGCGCCAGCAGCCAGATCGGGAGGACTAGCGGTACCGAGCAGTACTTC. Protein: CASSQIGRTSGTEQYF.

V and J are TRBV19 and TRBJ2-5; 10 nucleotides agree with TRBD2. This CDR3 contains 15 residues. Trimming removed 2 bases from V and 7 bases from J; junction bases left unmatched: 7. Germline CDR1 is LNHDA and CDR2 is SQIVND (reference sequence). CDR3 DNA: TGTGCCAGTAGTATAAAACTAGCGGGAACTGGGACCCAGTACTTC. It is translated as CASSIKLAGTGTQYF.